The present TCR beta chain was sequenced within a study of shared clonotypes between healthy human individuals. In the study overall: Each donor contributed plates that comprised three CD4 naive, three CD4 memory, two CD8 naive and one CD8 memory. Study-wide points: A generally larger estimated richness was seen in naive subsets than in memory subsets.

The CDR3 covers 13 residues. With V trimmed by 0 bases and J by 5 bases, 3 bases remained unmatched. CDR1 and CDR2 from the germline V gene are GTSNPN and SVGIG (reference sequence). Clones were sequenced by immunoSEQ multiplex PCR, and TCRdb holds only the in-frame ones, with some missing. The repertoire includes 2.3 million or so clones, approximately 95% of them detected once, and 0.39% sits in the top ten. Each sample came from a Caucasian adult donor living in Nashville, Tennessee. On this clone itself: Its antigen remains unknown.

The TCR was taken from a man aged 18-30 years in good health. Some clones in this sample may be carry-over from other donors' samples. V and J are TRBV30 and TRBJ2-5; 7 bases match TRBD1. The specimen sequenced was naive CD4+ T cells from PBMCs. The subset: CD45RA+ positively selected. CDR3: CAWSVLQGETQYF. The CDR3 DNA sequence: TGTGCCTGGAGTGTACTACAGGGGGAGACCCAGTACTTC.